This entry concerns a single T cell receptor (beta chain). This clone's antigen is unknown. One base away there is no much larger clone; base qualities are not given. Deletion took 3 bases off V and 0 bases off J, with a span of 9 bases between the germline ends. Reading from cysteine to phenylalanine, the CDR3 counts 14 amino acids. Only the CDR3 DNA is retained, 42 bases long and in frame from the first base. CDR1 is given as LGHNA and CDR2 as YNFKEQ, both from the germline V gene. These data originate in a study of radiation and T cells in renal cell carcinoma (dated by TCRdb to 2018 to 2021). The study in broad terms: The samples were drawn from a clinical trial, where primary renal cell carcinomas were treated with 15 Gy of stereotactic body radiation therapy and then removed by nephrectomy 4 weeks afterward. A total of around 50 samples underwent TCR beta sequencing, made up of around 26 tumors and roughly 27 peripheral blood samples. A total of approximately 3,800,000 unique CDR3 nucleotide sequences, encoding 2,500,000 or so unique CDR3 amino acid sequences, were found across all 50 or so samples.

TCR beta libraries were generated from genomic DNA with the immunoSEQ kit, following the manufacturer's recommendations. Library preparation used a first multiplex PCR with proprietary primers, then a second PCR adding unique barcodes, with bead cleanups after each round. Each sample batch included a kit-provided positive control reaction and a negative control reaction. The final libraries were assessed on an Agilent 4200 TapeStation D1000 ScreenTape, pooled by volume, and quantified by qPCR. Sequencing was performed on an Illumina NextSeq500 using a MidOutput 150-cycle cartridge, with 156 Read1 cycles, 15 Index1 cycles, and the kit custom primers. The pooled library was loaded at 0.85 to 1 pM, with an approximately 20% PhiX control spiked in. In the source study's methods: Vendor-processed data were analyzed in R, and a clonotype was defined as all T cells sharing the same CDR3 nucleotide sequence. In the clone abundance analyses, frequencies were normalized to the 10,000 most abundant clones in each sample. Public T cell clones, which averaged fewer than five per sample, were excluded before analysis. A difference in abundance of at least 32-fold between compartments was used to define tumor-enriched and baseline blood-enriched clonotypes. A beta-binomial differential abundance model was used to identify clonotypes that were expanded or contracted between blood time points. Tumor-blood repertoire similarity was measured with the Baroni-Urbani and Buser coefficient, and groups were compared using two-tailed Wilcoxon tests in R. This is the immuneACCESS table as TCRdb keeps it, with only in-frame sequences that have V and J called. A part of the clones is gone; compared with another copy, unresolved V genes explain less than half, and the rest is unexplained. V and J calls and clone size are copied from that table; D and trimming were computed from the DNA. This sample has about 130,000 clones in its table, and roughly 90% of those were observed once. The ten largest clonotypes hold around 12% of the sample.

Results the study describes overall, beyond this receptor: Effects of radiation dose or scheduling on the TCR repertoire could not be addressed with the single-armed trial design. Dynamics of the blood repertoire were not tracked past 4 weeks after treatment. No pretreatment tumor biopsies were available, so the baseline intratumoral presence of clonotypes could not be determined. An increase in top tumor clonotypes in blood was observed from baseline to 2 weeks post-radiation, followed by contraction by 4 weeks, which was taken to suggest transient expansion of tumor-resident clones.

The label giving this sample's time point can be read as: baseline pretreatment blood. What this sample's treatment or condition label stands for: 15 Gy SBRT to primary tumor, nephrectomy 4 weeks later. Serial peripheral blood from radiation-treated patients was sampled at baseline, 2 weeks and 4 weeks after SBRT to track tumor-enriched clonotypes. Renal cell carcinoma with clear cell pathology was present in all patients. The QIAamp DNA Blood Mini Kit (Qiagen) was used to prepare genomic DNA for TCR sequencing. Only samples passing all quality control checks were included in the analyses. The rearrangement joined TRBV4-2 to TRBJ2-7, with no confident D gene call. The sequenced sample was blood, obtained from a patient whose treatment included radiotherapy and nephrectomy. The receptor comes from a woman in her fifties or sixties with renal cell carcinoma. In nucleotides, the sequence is TGTGCCAGCAGCCACACCAGAAGCTCCTACGAGCAGTACTTC. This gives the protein CASSHTRSSYEQYF.